This T cell receptor (beta chain) was observed in a study of blood T cell repertoires in COVID-19. Study-wide background: The United States, Italy and Spain were the sources of the acute and convalescent COVID-19 samples. T cells, B-cell-depleted T cells, or PBMCs provided the cDNA or gDNA that served as material.

As processed by the authors: Nucleated cell number was recorded as an estimate derived from reference gene primer amplification. Libraries were prepared by immunoSEQ multiplex PCR; TCRdb keeps only in-frame clonotypes and omits some of them. Clone size and the V and J calls come from that table; the DNA yielded D and trimming. This sample yields fewer than 95,000 clones, of which approximately 86% are seen a single time; 4.8% belongs to the top ten. Germline CDR1 reads LNHNV; CDR2 reads YYDKDF (reference sequence). The length of the CDR3 is 14 residues. The ends lost 9 bases at V and 6 bases at J; junction bases unmatched: 5.

What was sequenced was peripheral blood. This TCR was sampled from a woman older than 75 with acute or convalescent COVID-19. The gene calls are TRBV15 and TRBJ1-6; 10 bases are shared with TRBD1. The CDR3 region has the DNA TGTGCCACTAAACGGGACAGGGGTAATTCACCCCTCCACTTT. This gives the protein CATKRDRGNSPLHF.